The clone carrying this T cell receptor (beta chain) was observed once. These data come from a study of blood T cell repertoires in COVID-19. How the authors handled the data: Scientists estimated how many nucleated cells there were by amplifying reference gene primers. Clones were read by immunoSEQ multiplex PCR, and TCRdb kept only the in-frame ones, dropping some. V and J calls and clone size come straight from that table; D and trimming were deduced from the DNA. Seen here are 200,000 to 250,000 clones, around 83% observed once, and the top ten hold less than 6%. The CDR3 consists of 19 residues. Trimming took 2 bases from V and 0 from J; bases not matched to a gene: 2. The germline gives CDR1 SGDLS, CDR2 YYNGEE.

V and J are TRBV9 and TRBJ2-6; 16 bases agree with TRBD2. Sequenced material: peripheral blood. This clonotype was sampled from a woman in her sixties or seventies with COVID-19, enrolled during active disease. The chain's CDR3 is CASSVGTSGRVSGANVLTF. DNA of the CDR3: TGTGCCAGCAGCGTGGGGACTAGCGGGAGGGTCTCTGGGGCCAACGTCCTGACTTTC.